Listed below are T cell receptor beta chains from one sample, sequenced in a study of blood T cell repertoires in COVID-19. Repertoires were generated with immunoSEQ multiplex PCR, while TCRdb's copy carries only in-frame clones and drops some. Counted here are 110,000 or so clones, around 89% occurring once; the ten biggest clones make up about 20%. Sequencing input: peripheral blood. The receptor set was obtained from a human donor with acute or convalescent COVID-19. The donor label of this sample is uncertain. The CDR3 runs from the conserved cysteine through the conserved F or W. Each record gives: V gene, clone size, D gene, J gene, CDR3 DNA, CDR3 protein. D genes are given only for firm matches. A row's size may be missing; if present it is once, few, many or a size class.

TRBV7-9	once	.	TRBJ2-2	TGTGCCAGCAGCCTCGGGGCGAACACCGGGGAGCTGTTTTTT	CASSLGANTGELFF
TRBV29-1	.	TRBD1	TRBJ2-7	TGCAGCGTTGGGTGGAGACAGGGGGGCGGGGAGCAGTACTTC	CSVGWRQGGGEQYF
TRBV14	.	.	TRBJ1-2	TGTGCCAGCAGCCTCCTGACAGGTATCGGCTACACCTTC	CASSLLTGIGYTF
TRBV18	.	TRBD1	TRBJ1-4	TGTGCCAGCTCACCCAGAAGACAGGGACCTAATGAAAAACTGTTTTTT	CASSPRRQGPNEKLFF
TRBV15	.	TRBD2	TRBJ2-3	TGTGCCACCAGCAGTTCCGGCGGGGGAAGAGATACGCAGTATTTT	CATSSSGGGRDTQYF
TRBV19	.	TRBD2	TRBJ2-2	TGTGCCAGTAGGGGACTAGCCGGCGGGGAGCTGTTTTTT	CASRGLAGGELFF
TRBV29-1	.	.	TRBJ1-2	TGCAGCGTTGGCAGGGAAGACTATGGCTACACCTTC	CSVGREDYGYTF
TRBV6-1	.	TRBD2	TRBJ2-7	TGTGCCAGCACTGAAGGACTAGGAAAAATCTACGAGCAGTACTTC	CASTEGLGKIYEQYF
TRBV7-2	.	TRBD1	TRBJ1-2	TGTGCCAGCAGCCTGGGACAGGGAGTCAGTGGCTACACCTTC	CASSLGQGVSGYTF
TRBV2	.	TRBD1	TRBJ2-1	TGTGCCAGTAGGACAGGGGGCCCCTACAATGAGCAGTTCTTC	CASRTGGPYNEQFF
TRBV27	.	.	TRBJ2-2	TGTGCCAGCAGTTTATCGGTGGTGGGCATTTTAGGCCCGAACACCGGGGAGCTGTTTTTT	CASSLSVVGILGPNTGELFF
TRBV2	.	.	TRBJ1-2	TGTGCCAGCAGTGTATCCAGTCTGCTCGGCTACACCTTC	CASSVSSLLGYTF